The rows below give T cell receptor beta chains drawn from one sample of a study of beta chain features in type 1 diabetes. Assay: immunoSEQ multiplex PCR; the TCRdb copy retains only in-frame clones and omits some. The repertoire holds over 150,000 clones, 8.1% seen once, with 0.65% in the top ten. Sequencing used central memory CD4+ T cells from blood. These receptors all come from a man in his late teens or twenties in good health. Both conserved end residues are part of each CDR3. D genes are given only for firm matches. Size is stated for part of the rows, as once, few or many counts, or as a class when the clone is expanded.

few	TRBV11-2	TRBJ1-4	NA	CASSLERWAEKLFF	TGTGCCAGCAGCTTAGAACGATGGGCGGAAAAACTGTTTTTT
few	TRBV6-5	TRBJ2-7	NA	CASSYADSSYEQYF	TGTGCCAGCAGTTACGCTGACTCCTCCTACGAGCAGTACTTC
few	TRBV6-5	TRBJ2-6	NA	CASSYTLPGANVLTF	TGTGCCAGCAGTTATACGCTACCTGGGGCCAACGTCCTGACTTTC
NA	TRBV7-3	TRBJ2-5	NA	CASSLSGGEEETQYF	TGTGCCAGCAGCTTAAGTGGCGGGGAGGAAGAGACCCAGTACTTC
few	TRBV7-9	TRBJ2-7	TRBD1	CASSWGGQGNYEQYF	TGTGCCAGCAGCTGGGGCGGACAGGGAAACTACGAGCAGTACTTC
few	TRBV7-2	TRBJ2-2	TRBD1	CASSWTPRPGTGSGELFF	TGTGCCAGCAGTTGGACCCCTAGGCCGGGGACAGGGTCCGGGGAGCTGTTTTTT
few	TRBV30	TRBJ2-5	TRBD2	CAWSPGGRETQYF	TGTGCCTGGAGTCCGGGGGGTCGAGAGACCCAGTACTTC
NA	TRBV7-2	TRBJ2-1	TRBD2	CASSSLGGGAPSEQFF	TGTGCCAGCAGCTCCCTCGGCGGGGGGGCGCCCAGTGAGCAGTTCTTC
NA	TRBV4-2	TRBJ2-5	TRBD2	CASSQGGGLPRRETQYF	TGTGCCAGCAGCCAAGGGGGGGGACTCCCCCGGCGGGAGACCCAGTACTTC
few	TRBV18	TRBJ2-6	NA	CASSPTSPGANVLTF	TGTGCCAGCTCACCGACTTCACCTGGGGCCAACGTCCTGACTTTC
few	TRBV9	TRBJ2-5	TRBD2	CASSVGTSGPGTQYF	TGTGCCAGCAGCGTAGGGACTAGCGGTCCCGGGACCCAGTACTTC
NA	TRBV9	TRBJ2-7	TRBD2	CASSGGLAGTYEQYF	TGTGCCAGCAGCGGGGGACTAGCGGGGACCTACGAGCAGTACTTC
many	TRBV18	TRBJ1-1	TRBD1	CASSKGDRWDTEAFF	TGTGCCAGCTCAAAAGGGGACAGGTGGGACACTGAAGCTTTCTTT
few	TRBV2	TRBJ1-6	NA	CASSEVANSPLHF	TGTGCCAGCAGTGAAGTGGCAAATTCACCCCTCCACTTT
NA	TRBV15	TRBJ1-4	NA	CATSRDRKGEKLFF	TGTGCCACCAGCAGAGATCGAAAGGGGGAAAAACTGTTTTTT
NA	TRBV2	TRBJ2-7	NA	CASSAPRDTSYEQYF	TGTGCCAGCAGTGCTCCCCGGGACACATCCTACGAGCAGTACTTC
NA	TRBV14	TRBJ2-5	NA	CASSQDGWVRGQETQYF	TGTGCCAGCAGCCAAGATGGATGGGTCAGGGGTCAAGAGACCCAGTACTTC
few	TRBV18	TRBJ1-1	TRBD1	CASSPTGSVHTEAFF	TGTGCCAGCTCACCGACAGGGTCGGTCCACACTGAAGCTTTCTTT
NA	TRBV6-1	TRBJ1-5	TRBD1	CASSESGGDQPQHF	TGTGCCAGCAGTGAATCAGGGGGCGATCAGCCCCAGCATTTT
few	TRBV5-1	TRBJ2-1	NA	CASSLTAENEQFF	TGCGCCAGCAGCTTGACCGCGGAGAATGAGCAGTTCTTC
NA	TRBV27	TRBJ2-1	NA	CASSLMGIPYNEQFF	TGTGCCAGCAGTTTAATGGGCATTCCCTACAATGAGCAGTTCTTC
NA	TRBV4-1	TRBJ2-5	TRBD1	CASSGPGTGKETQYF	TGCGCCAGCAGCGGCCCCGGGACAGGGAAAGAGACCCAGTACTTC
NA	TRBV19	TRBJ2-2	NA	CAPYNLIPTGELFF	TGTGCCCCTTACAATCTCATTCCGACCGGGGAGCTGTTTTTT
many	TRBV7-2	TRBJ2-1	TRBD1	CASSLIWTGSSYNEQFF	TGTGCCAGCAGCCTGATTTGGACAGGGAGCTCCTACAATGAGCAGTTCTTC
few	TRBV9	TRBJ2-7	TRBD2	CASSVDPSGAYEQYF	TGTGCCAGCAGCGTAGATCCTAGCGGGGCCTACGAGCAGTACTTC
NA	TRBV4-3	TRBJ2-3	TRBD2	CASSPEGLAGDTQYF	TGCGCCAGCAGCCCGGAGGGACTAGCGGGAGATACGCAGTATTTT
NA	TRBV9	TRBJ1-1	NA	CASSNPNTEAFF	TGTGCCAGCAGCAATCCTAACACTGAAGCTTTCTTT
few	TRBV5-1	TRBJ2-5	NA	CASSAVGDTQYF	TGCGCCAGCAGCGCCGTCGGGGATACCCAGTACTTC
NA	TRBV11-2	TRBJ1-5	TRBD1	CASSLGDRDQPQHF	TGTGCCAGCAGCTTAGGGGACAGAGATCAGCCCCAGCATTTT
few	TRBV9	TRBJ2-1	NA	CASSVGGRSYNEQFF	TGTGCCAGCAGCGTCGGGGGTCGCTCCTACAATGAGCAGTTCTTC
few	TRBV10-2	TRBJ1-5	NA	CASSSQGNQPQHF	TGCGCCAGCAGTTCACAGGGCAATCAGCCCCAGCATTTT
few	TRBV6-5	TRBJ2-3	NA	CASSSLSTDTQYF	TGTGCCAGCAGTTCCCTTAGCACAGATACGCAGTATTTT
NA	TRBV6-5	TRBJ2-5	NA	CASSRDKIETQYF	TGTGCCAGCAGCAGGGACAAGATCGAGACCCAGTACTTC
NA	TRBV28	TRBJ2-5	TRBD1	CASSYRGKAGAQETQYF	TGTGCCAGCAGTTACAGGGGAAAAGCCGGGGCCCAAGAGACCCAGTACTTC
few	TRBV6-5	TRBJ2-3	NA	CASSYYRVNTDTQYF	TGTGCCAGCAGTTATTATCGGGTAAACACAGATACGCAGTATTTT
few	TRBV28	TRBJ1-1	NA	CASRTGMNTEAFF	TGTGCCAGCAGAACAGGGATGAACACTGAAGCTTTCTTT
few	TRBV28	TRBJ1-3	NA	CASSDSGGNTIYF	TGTGCCAGCTCGGATTCGGGGGGAAACACCATATATTTT
NA	TRBV11-2	TRBJ2-3	NA	CASSLGLTREVDTQYF	TGTGCCAGCAGCTTAGGTCTGACTAGGGAGGTAGATACGCAGTATTTT
NA	TRBV4-3	TRBJ1-1	NA	CASSPGITEAFF	TGCGCCAGCAGCCCCGGTATCACTGAAGCTTTCTTT
few	TRBV18	TRBJ2-1	TRBD2	CASSPQTGLAAGNEQFF	TGTGCCAGCTCACCTCAAACGGGACTAGCGGCTGGCAATGAGCAGTTCTTC
few	TRBV29-1	TRBJ1-5	TRBD1	CSVATGGTSNQPQHF	TGCAGCGTTGCGACAGGGGGTACTAGCAATCAGCCCCAGCATTTT
few	TRBV29-1	TRBJ1-5	TRBD1	CSVTTGGNQPQHF	TGCAGCGTAACGACAGGGGGCAATCAGCCCCAGCATTTT
NA	TRBV11-1	TRBJ2-1	NA	CASSLLGMGGYNEQFF	TGTGCCAGCAGCTTACTTGGGATGGGGGGCTACAATGAGCAGTTCTTC
few	TRBV7-9	TRBJ1-1	NA	CASSPLRHRVSTEAFF	TGTGCCAGCAGTCCCCTTAGGCACAGGGTCTCCACTGAAGCTTTCTTT
few	TRBV4-3	TRBJ2-1	NA	CASSLLDGDEQFF	TGCGCCAGCAGCCTACTAGACGGGGATGAGCAGTTCTTC
NA	TRBV4-3	TRBJ2-7	TRBD1	CASSQIGTGDDEQYF	TGCGCCAGCAGCCAAATCGGGACAGGGGACGACGAGCAGTACTTC
many	TRBV6-1	TRBJ2-7	NA	CASRDSRYEQYF	TGTGCCAGCAGGGACAGCCGTTACGAGCAGTACTTC
NA	TRBV19	TRBJ1-5	TRBD1	CASSNLGTDSNQPQHF	TGTGCCAGTAGTAATCTCGGGACAGATAGCAATCAGCCCCAGCATTTT
NA	TRBV14	TRBJ1-1	NA	CASSPQSYTEAFF	TGTGCCAGCAGCCCACAGAGTTACACTGAAGCTTTCTTT
few	TRBV6-6	TRBJ2-5	TRBD2	CASSYRTSGHQETQYF	TGTGCCAGCAGTTATAGGACTAGCGGGCACCAAGAGACCCAGTACTTC
NA	TRBV29-1	TRBJ2-1	NA	CSVERGNEQFF	TGCAGCGTTGAAAGGGGCAATGAGCAGTTCTTC
few	TRBV7-3	TRBJ2-1	TRBD1	CASSLEDRGPNEQFF	TGTGCCAGCAGCTTAGAGGACAGGGGGCCAAATGAGCAGTTCTTC
NA	TRBV5-1	TRBJ2-7	NA	CASSAGGAIYEQYF	TGCGCCAGCAGCGCGGGCGGAGCCATCTACGAGCAGTACTTC